What follows is one T cell receptor beta chain and its context. In the original workflow: Reference gene primers were amplified, and this amplification served to estimate nucleated cell counts. Profiling relied on immunoSEQ multiplex PCR, and the TCRdb table lists in-frame clones only, not all of them. Clone size and V and J calls were adopted from that table, with D and trimming inferred from the DNA. The table includes hundreds of thousands of clones, 87% detected once. The germline V and J ends were trimmed by 7 bases and 8 bases, with 15 bases remaining between them. In germline, CDR1 is MNHEY, CDR2 SVGAGI. The CDR3 runs to 14 residues. The data stem from a study of blood T cell repertoires in COVID-19. For the study at large: The samples span acute and convalescent COVID-19 from the United States, Italy and Spain. T cells, B-cell-depleted T cells, or PBMCs supplied cDNA or gDNA.

This sequence was found in a man aged 55 to 70 who had recovered from COVID-19. V gene TRBV6-5 combines with J gene TRBJ1-6; possible D gene TRBD1, 5 bases. The sample consisted of peripheral blood. The CDR3: CASKEKGRDSPLHF. The CDR3 nucleotides are TGTGCCAGCAAGGAAAAGGGCAGGGATTCACCCCTCCACTTT.